A selection of T cell receptor beta chains follows, all from one sample in a study of cytomegalovirus exposure and HLA in healthy donors. TCRdb's table, derived via immunoSEQ multiplex PCR, lists solely in-frame clones and lacks some. The sample gives about 160,000 clones, roughly 76% of which show up once; approximately 13% is in the top ten. Specimen: PBMCs. All receptors come from a woman aged 50 to 60 in good health and CMV-seronegative. The CDR3 runs from the conserved cysteine through the conserved F or W. Fields, in order: D gene, clone size, J gene, V gene, CDR3 DNA, CDR3 protein. D genes are given only for firm matches. Not every row has a clone size; where given, it reads once, few, many or a size class.

>-|-|TRBJ1-4|TRBV11-2
TGTGCCAGCAGCTTAGGGGGGAGGCGCAAAAAACTGTTTTTT
CASSLGGRRKKLFF
>TRBD1|few|TRBJ2-1|TRBV11-2
TGTGCCAGCAGCTTAGCGGGGACAGGGTTGAGTGGGCAGTTCTTC
CASSLAGTGLSGQFF
>-|once|TRBJ2-1|TRBV5-6
TGTGCCAGCAGCCGATTGAAGGGACTTGCCTTCGATGAGCAGTTCTTC
CASSRLKGLAFDEQFF
>-|once|TRBJ2-1|TRBV30
TGTGCCTGGAGTTCCCCAGCGGTTGAGCAGTTCTTC
CAWSSPAVEQFF
>-|-|TRBJ1-1|TRBV10-1
TGCGCCAGCGGGGCGGTGGACACTGAAGCTTTCTTT
CASGAVDTEAFF
>-|once|TRBJ2-6|TRBV4-2
TGTGCCAGCACCGCGTTCCTGGACACCACTGGGGCCAACGTCCTGACTTTC
CASTAFLDTTGANVLTF
>TRBD1|-|TRBJ1-2|TRBV9
TGTGCCAGCAGCGCCGGGACAGGGGGCTATGGCTACACCTTC
CASSAGTGGYGYTF
>TRBD1|-|TRBJ2-3|TRBV6-1
TGTGCCAGCAGTGAAGCCCCGGGACAGGCGTATACAGATACGCAGTATTTT
CASSEAPGQAYTDTQYF
>-|-|TRBJ1-1|TRBV27
TGTGCCAGCAGGGGGGACATCAACACTGAAGCTTTCTTT
CASRGDINTEAFF
>TRBD2|-|TRBJ2-3|TRBV19
TGTGCCAGTAGTATAGGACTAGCGGGGGCACGGGTAGATACGCAGTATTTT
CASSIGLAGARVDTQYF
>-|-|TRBJ2-7|TRBV11-2
TGTGCCAGCAGCTTAGGAGGGCACGAGCAGTACTTC
CASSLGGHEQYF
>TRBD1|-|TRBJ1-3|TRBV19
TGTGCCAGTAGTACACAGGGGGCTGGAAACACCATATATTTT
CASSTQGAGNTIYF
>-|-|TRBJ2-6|TRBV10-3
TGTGCCATCATGTCGGCTGGGGCCAACGTCCTGACTTTC
CAIMSAGANVLTF
>-|few|TRBJ1-1|TRBV11-3
TGTGCCAGCAGCTCCGGCGGTCCTCAGGGTGTTGCTTTCTTT
CASSSGGPQGVAFF
>-|once|TRBJ2-2|TRBV2
TGTGCCAGCAGTGAGGACAGAAACACCGGGGAGCTGTTTTTT
CASSEDRNTGELFF
>-|-|TRBJ2-3|TRBV5-1
TGCGCCAGCAGCTTGGAGGGGGGGGCGGGAGATACGCAGTATTTT
CASSLEGGAGDTQYF
>TRBD1|-|TRBJ1-1|TRBV6-1
TGTGCCAGCAAGACAACAGGGGAATTAACTGAAGCTTTCTTT
CASKTTGELTEAFF